This TCR beta chain appears in the sequencing data of a study of blood T cells in healthy people across ages. Study overall: About one barcoded beta molecule per two T cells came from capture by template switching.

With 4 bases removed from V and 1 base from J, the gap between germline ends came to 19 bases. The CDR3 totals 17 residues. Germline assignment: CDR1 SGDLS and CDR2 YYNGEE. Investigators took 8.5 to 10 milliliters of peripheral blood from every donor. A J-beta primer mix and a sample-barcoded 5' primer were used in a second PCR of roughly 6 to 11 cycles. Every sample produced at least 2.5 million CDR3-containing paired-end reads. From the 5' RACE reads, TCRdb called clonotypes with MiXCR, one entry per CDR3 protein. The profile shows under 800,000 distinct CDR3 sequences, roughly 20% of them singletons. This clonotype was counted between two and nine times.

The sequence derives from a man in his 70s in good health. The chain couples TRBV9 to TRBJ2-3, with a possible D match to TRBD2 (7 bases). Sample: blood. The CDR3 reads CASSPQARGAGTDTQYF. The CDR3 nucleotides are TGTGCCAGCAGCCCCCAGGCCCGGGGGGCGGGCACAGATACGCAGTATTTT.